Below, 20 T cell receptor beta chains from the same sample are listed, as sequenced in a study of beta chain features in type 1 diabetes. General observations from the study: In all four CD4+ subsets, TCRB CDR3 length was significantly, moderately reduced in type 1 diabetes.

Antigens for these TCRs are unknown. Of the isolated RNA, all was reverse transcribed, and so the sequenced material was expressed TCRB transcripts. Only in-frame clones appear in the TCRdb table, and some are missing; sequencing was by immunoSEQ multiplex PCR. The repertoire holds fewer than 300,000 clones, with approximately 11% as singletons. The material sequenced was naive CD4+ T cells from blood. These receptors all come from a man aged 25 to 45 with type 1 diabetes.

There are a few counts of this clone. The chain combines TRBV18 with TRBJ2-7; TRBD2 agrees at 7 bases. The V gene end was trimmed by 2 bases and the J gene end by 2 bases; junction bases not matched to a gene: 3. CDR3 length equals 14 residues. Germline assignment: CDR1 KGHSH and CDR2 LQKENI. CDR3 protein: CASSPSAGAYEQYF. The DNA for the CDR3 is TGTGCCAGCTCACCATCGGCGGGGGCCTACGAGCAGTACTTC.

The chain employs TRBV15 and TRBJ2-5; TRBD2 matches at 8 bases. V was clipped by 0 bases and J by 4 bases; unmatched bases: 1. The length of the CDR3 is 14 residues. CDR1 and CDR2 (germline): LNHNV, YYDKDF (reference sequence). The CDR3 region is CATSRDRGGETQYF. In DNA, the CDR3 is TGTGCCACCAGCAGAGATCGGGGGGGAGAGACCCAGTACTTC. Based on the CDR3 plus reference TRBV15 and TRBJ2-5, the full variable domain is DAMVIQNPRYQVTQFGKPVTLSCSQTLNHNVMYWYQQKSSQAPKLLFHYYDKDFNNEADTPDNFQSRRPNTSFCFLDIRSPGLGDTAMYLCATSRDRGGETQYFGPGTRLLVL.

This chain uses TRBV30 with TRBJ1-3; no reliable D call. The V gene's germline CDR1 is GTSNPN and CDR2 SVGIG (reference sequence). The CDR3 contains 11 residues. Trimming pared 4 bases from V and 4 bases from J, leaving 5 bases between. The CDR3 loop reads CAWNIGNTIYF. CDR3 DNA sequence: TGTGCCTGGAATATAGGAAACACCATATATTTT. The full variable domain, its missing parts supplied by reference TRBV30 and TRBJ1-3, is SQTIHQWPATLVQPVGSPLSLECTVEGTSNPNLYWYRQAAGRGLQLLFYSVGIGQISSEVPQNLSASRPQDRQFILSSKKLLLSDSGFYLCAWNIGNTIYFGEGSWLTVV.

Only a few counts were recorded for this clone. The chain employs TRBV5-5 and TRBJ2-1, with TRBD2 as a possible D gene (6 bases). CDR3 size: 15 residues. V lost 3 bases, J lost 1 base, and 11 bases lay in between. CDR1 is SGHKS, CDR2 YYEKEE, per germline (reference sequence). As DNA, the CDR3 is TGTGCCAGCAGCTGGGGTGGGGGGTCCTACAATGAGCAGTTCTTC. Amino acids: CASSWGGGSYNEQFF.

The chain's CDR3 is CASSPGGTANTGELFF. For the CDR3, the DNA is TGTGCCAGCAGTCCTGGAGGGACTGCGAACACCGGGGAGCTGTTTTTT. V usage is TRBV7-3 and J usage is TRBJ2-2, with D possibly being TRBD2 (6 bases). CDR3 length equals 16 residues. The germline V and J ends were trimmed by 6 bases and 0 bases, with 14 bases remaining between them. The V gene's germline CDR1 is SGHTA and CDR2 FQGTGA.

This clone turned up a few times. CDR3 residues: CASSRTGSGNQPQHF. Here the CDR3 DNA reads TGCGCCAGCAGCCGGACAGGGTCGGGCAATCAGCCCCAGCATTTT. This sequence joins TRBV4-1 and TRBJ1-5; 8 bases line up with TRBD1. Trimming at V came to 4 bases and at J to 2 bases, leaving 4 bases not matched to a gene. Germline V gives CDR1 MGHRA, CDR2 YSYEKL. This CDR3 comprises 15 residues.

The V and J genes are TRBV28 and TRBJ2-2; 12 nucleotides match TRBD2. Germline V CDR1 and CDR2: MDHEN, SYDVKM. The CDR3 covers 16 residues. J lost 5 bases, V lost 5 bases, and 6 bases had no gene match. The CDR3 DNA reads TGTGCCAGCAGTCTAACTAGCGGGGGGCTGACCGGGGAGCTGTTTTTT. Translating gives CASSLTSGGLTGELFF.

This clone was recorded a few times. The rearrangement uses TRBV25-1 and TRBJ2-1; 7 bases map to TRBD2. The CDR3 is 14 residues long. CDR1 and CDR2 (germline): MGHDK, SYGVNS. V trimming: 6 bases; J trimming: 2 bases; junction bases outside the gene matches: 4. The CDR3 DNA is TGTGCCAGCAGGATGGGGGGGACCTACAATGAGCAGTTCTTC. It specifies CASRMGGTYNEQFF.

The CDR3 region has the DNA TGTGCCAGCAGCCAAGGAAGGACGGGATGGGCTGAAGCTTTCTTT. This translates into CASSQGRTGWAEAFF. This chain connects TRBV14 to TRBJ1-1, with D unresolved. Trimming removed 1 base at V and 6 bases at J, with 15 bases between. The CDR3 contains 15 residues. The germline CDR1 and CDR2 sequences are SGHDN and FVKESK.

The chain has TRBV7-9 and TRBJ1-2, with unresolved D. Germline CDR1 and CDR2: SEHNR and FQNEAQ (reference sequence). The CDR3 totals 16 residues. The germline V and J ends were trimmed by 1 base and 2 bases, with 14 bases remaining between them. This chain's CDR3 is CASSLEPGEGNYGYTF. CDR3 bases: TGTGCCAGCAGCTTAGAGCCCGGGGAAGGGAACTATGGCTACACCTTC.

This clone was observed a handful of times. This chain uses TRBV7-8 with TRBJ2-1; TRBD2 is a possible D gene (5 bases). This CDR3 is built from 13 residues. In germline, CDR1 is SGHVS, CDR2 FQNEAQ. V was pared by 6 bases and J by 3 bases, with 9 bases between. CDR3 sequence (DNA): TGTGCCAGCAGGAACCGGGACTACAATGAGCAGTTCTTC. Its translation: CASRNRDYNEQFF.

The V call is TRBV28, the J call TRBJ2-4, with 12 nucleotides matching TRBD2. From germline, CDR1 is MDHEN and CDR2 SYDVKM. Losses at the gene ends were 5 bases for V and 2 bases for J; bases not matched to a gene: 7. This CDR3 comprises 17 residues. The chain's CDR3 is CASSALAGGRSKNIQYF. The CDR3, as DNA: TGTGCCAGCAGTGCCCTAGCGGGGGGGCGGTCCAAAAACATTCAGTACTTC.

The rearrangement uses TRBV9 and TRBJ1-6; 9 bases match TRBD1. Germline loops: CDR1 SGDLS, CDR2 YYNGEE. V shed 3 bases and J 7 bases; nucleotides not matched to a gene: 5. This CDR3 spans 15 amino acids. The CDR3 DNA follows: TGTGCCAGCAGCGACCCGGGACAGGGCAATTCACCCCTCCACTTT. This encodes CASSDPGQGNSPLHF.

The genes are TRBV14 and TRBJ1-1, with a tentative D call TRBD1 (6 bases). Germline CDR1 and CDR2: SGHDN and FVKESK. V lost 2 bases to trimming and J lost 8 bases, with 12 bases between them. This CDR3 has 13 amino acids. CDR3 coding DNA: TGTGCCAGCAGCCAACAATTTACAGGGGAAGCTTTCTTT. Translation gives CASSQQFTGEAFF.

The chain joins TRBV11-2 to TRBJ2-2, with D possibly being TRBD2 (6 bases). Germline CDR1 and CDR2: SGHAT and FQNNGV. Trimming pared 4 bases from V and 7 bases from J, leaving 16 bases between. This CDR3 spans 15 amino acids. The CDR3 region is CASSSITGVFGELFF. In DNA form, the CDR3 reads TGTGCCAGCAGCTCCATAACGGGGGTTTTCGGGGAGCTGTTTTTT.

The sample holds a few counts of this clone. The chain is built from TRBV7-9 and TRBJ2-7, with 8 bases fitting TRBD2. Germline V CDR1 and CDR2: SEHNR, FQNEAQ (reference sequence). The CDR3 consists of 14 residues. J was trimmed by 4 bases and V by 4 bases; bases with no gene match: 6. CDR3 in amino acids: CASSSGRVGYEQYF. As DNA, the CDR3 is TGTGCCAGCAGCTCCGGGAGGGTCGGGTACGAGCAGTACTTC.

This chain uses TRBV28 with TRBJ1-6, with a possible D match to TRBD1 (5 bases). The CDR3 has 15 amino acids. Trimming removed 5 bases from V and 7 bases from J, with 15 bases in between. Per germline, CDR1 MDHEN and CDR2 SYDVKM. In DNA form, the CDR3 reads TGTGCCAGCAGTCCTCAGGGCTTTGGAAATTCACCCCTCCACTTT. Translation gives CASSPQGFGNSPLHF. The variable domain in full, with the rest retrieved from reference TRBV28 and TRBJ1-6, is DVKVTQSSRYLVKRTGEKVFLECVQDMDHENMFWYRQDPGLGLRLIYFSYDVKMKEKGDIPEGYSVSREKKERFSLILESASTNQTSMYLCASSPQGFGNSPLHFGNGTRLTVT.

There are a few counts of this clone. V gene TRBV18 combines with J gene TRBJ2-7, with 7 bases aligning to TRBD1. Trimming took 4 bases from V and 5 from J; bases not matched to a gene: 8. Germline CDR1 is KGHSH and CDR2 is LQKENI. The CDR3 consists of 14 residues. The CDR3 region has the DNA TGTGCCAGCTCACGGGCGACAGGGCTCGACGAGCAGTACTTC. The encoded protein is CASSRATGLDEQYF.

The J gene is TRBJ2-4, the V gene TRBV5-4; 7 positions match TRBD1. The J segment lost 9 bases and the V segment lost 0 bases, leaving 9 bases of the junction unmatched. Germline V gene lookup returns CDR1 SGHNT and CDR2 YYREEE (reference sequence). CDR3 length: 15 amino acids. Written as DNA, the CDR3 is TGTGCCAGCAGCTTGGAGGGACAGCAAAGGGGCATTCAGTACTTC. It is translated as CASSLEGQQRGIQYF.

This clone occurred a few times. The chain has TRBV28 and TRBJ2-1; TRBD2 matches 13 bases. The V segment lost 6 bases and the J segment 6 bases; nucleotides outside the gene matches: 5. CDR3 length: 15 amino acids. Germline values: CDR1 MDHEN, CDR2 SYDVKM. The CDR3 loop is CASSPGTSGANEQFF. Here the CDR3 DNA reads TGTGCCAGCAGCCCCGGGACTAGCGGGGCCAATGAGCAGTTCTTC.